Each of the 12 T cell receptor beta chains below was sequenced from the same sample in a study of T cells in Graves' hyperthyroidism and ophthalmopathy. TCR beta CDR3 sequences were amplified from RNA transcripts. TCR CDR3 underwent first-round RT-PCR with the HTBI primer set. TCRdb reanalysed the multiplex PCR reads using MiXCR and keeps one entry per CDR3 protein. Of approximately 410,000 distinct CDR3 sequences in the sample, under 15% were seen once. Material: blood. The receptors stem from a man younger than 30 with Graves' ophthalmopathy.

The rearrangement links TRBV12-3 or TRBV12-4 to TRBJ1-5; 9 bases are shared with TRBD1. CDR3 size: 18 residues. V was pared by 3 bases and J by 0 bases, with 9 bases of the junction left unmatched. The CDR3 here is CASSLNDRGIHSNQPQHF. CDR3 nucleotides: TGTGCCAGCAGTTTGAACGACAGGGGGATCCATAGCAATCAGCCCCAGCATTTT.

At least ten counts were recorded for this clonotype. The CDR3 loop is CASTPGEGIEQFF. The DNA of the CDR3 is TGTGCCAGCACACCTGGGGAGGGGATTGAGCAGTTCTTC. J is TRBJ2-1 and V is TRBV12-3 or TRBV12-4, with 7 bases fitting TRBD2. V dropped 7 bases and J dropped 9; count of bases not matched to a gene: 9. The CDR3 totals 13 residues.

The chain uses TRBV7-8 and TRBJ2-1, with TRBD2 identical over 9 bases. V lost 2 bases and J lost 9; bases outside the gene matches: 14. Looked up from germline, CDR1 is SGHVS and CDR2 is FQNEAQ. This CDR3 comprises 17 residues. The CDR3 sequence is CASSLTWREGTYGEQFF. CDR3 bases: TGTGCCAGCAGCTTAACGTGGCGGGAGGGCACCTATGGTGAGCAGTTCTTC.

This clonotype was recorded at least ten times. This chain connects TRBV15 to TRBJ1-5, with 7 bases lining up with TRBD1. J lost 6 bases, V lost 0 bases, and 5 bases had no gene match. Germline V gene lookup returns CDR1 LNHNV and CDR2 YYDKDF (reference sequence). The CDR3 has 15 residues. The CDR3 is CATSRDQAGGQPQHF. The DNA for the CDR3 is TGTGCCACCAGCAGAGATCAGGCAGGGGGTCAGCCCCAGCATTTT.

The chain carries TRBV28 and TRBJ2-3; maybe TRBD2 (7 bases). With 4 bases removed from V and 5 bases from J, the gap between germline ends came to 13 bases. Germline loops: CDR1 MDHEN, CDR2 SYDVKM. CDR3 length: 14 amino acids. CDR3 nucleotide sequence: TGTGCCAGCAGTTCACGGGGGGCGCTAGATACGCAGTATTTT. Protein: CASSSRGALDTQYF.

This clonotype was detected ten times or more. The chain recombines TRBV5-1 with TRBJ1-1; D ambiguous. Germline lookup yields CDR1 SGHRS and CDR2 YFSETQ. Trimming shortened V by 5 bases and J by 1 base, and 15 bases separated the two germline ends. This CDR3 has 15 amino acids. The CDR3, as DNA: TGCGCCAGCAGTGGCGGTGGCCCCACGAACACTGAAGCTTTCTTT. It is translated as CASSGGGPTNTEAFF.

The sample holds many counts of this clonotype. V is TRBV12-3 or TRBV12-4 and J is TRBJ2-7, with D maybe TRBD1 (5 bases). The ends were cut back, 3 bases at V and 2 bases at J, with 8 bases in the middle. This CDR3 has 13 residues. The CDR3 bases are TGTGCCAGCAGTTTTGACAGAACCTACGAGCAGTACTTC. It specifies CASSFDRTYEQYF.

This chain joins TRBV6-1 and TRBJ1-3, with a tentative D call TRBD1 (5 bases). CDR1 is MNHNS, CDR2 SASEGT, per germline. The CDR3 covers 15 residues. Between the trimmed V and J ends, which lost 5 bases and 0 bases, there was a span of 11 bases. The CDR3 reads CASSKGPNSGNTIYF. The DNA for the CDR3 is TGTGCCAGCAGTAAGGGACCGAACTCTGGAAACACCATATATTTT.

The gene calls are TRBV20-1 and TRBJ2-2; no clear D. Germline-derived CDR1 and CDR2 are DFQATT and SNEGSKA (reference sequence). This CDR3 is built from 17 residues. The V end was cut by 0 bases, the J end by 1 base, with 15 bases between. Here the CDR3 DNA reads TGCAGTGCTAGAGATTTAGAAACAGTCAGGAACACCGGGGAGCTGTTTTTT. Protein sequence: CSARDLETVRNTGELFF.

This clonotype was seen at least ten times. The chain employs TRBV6-1 and TRBJ2-3; D not resolved. Trimming took 5 bases from V and 1 from J, leaving 16 bases between them. The CDR3 sequence is 16 residues long. Germline CDR1 reads MNHNS; CDR2 reads SASEGT. The CDR3 DNA is TGTGCCAGCAGTACACCCATCCGGGCTGGCACAGATACGCAGTATTTT. It is translated as CASSTPIRAGTDTQYF.

This clonotype has just a few counts. V usage is TRBV7-6 and J usage is TRBJ2-7; D might be TRBD1 (6 bases). Per germline, CDR1 SGHVS and CDR2 FNYEAQ. V lost 2 bases to trimming and J lost 3 bases, with 20 bases between them. This CDR3 region has 17 residues. CDR3 region: CASSLRGHDIRGYEQYF. CDR3 in DNA: TGTGCCAGCAGCTTAAGGGGACACGATATACGGGGCTACGAGCAGTACTTC.

This clonotype showed up just a few times. V and J are TRBV7-8 and TRBJ1-2; 7 nucleotides match TRBD1. The V segment lost 5 bases and the J segment 7 bases; nucleotides outside the gene matches: 13. The CDR3 sequence is 15 residues long. Germline assignment: CDR1 SGHVS and CDR2 FQNEAQ. The chain's CDR3 is CASSETGWGTSGYTF. CDR3 coding DNA: TGTGCCAGCAGCGAGACAGGGTGGGGAACTAGTGGCTACACCTTC.